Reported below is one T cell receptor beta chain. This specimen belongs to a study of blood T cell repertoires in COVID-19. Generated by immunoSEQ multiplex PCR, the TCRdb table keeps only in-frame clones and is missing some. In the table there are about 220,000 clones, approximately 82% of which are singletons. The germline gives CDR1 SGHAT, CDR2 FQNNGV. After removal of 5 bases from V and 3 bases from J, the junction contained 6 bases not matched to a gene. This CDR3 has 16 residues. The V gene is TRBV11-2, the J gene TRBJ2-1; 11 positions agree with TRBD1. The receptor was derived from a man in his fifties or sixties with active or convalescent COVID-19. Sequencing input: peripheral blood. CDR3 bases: TGTGCCAGCAGCCTTCTCGGGACAGGGGGCTACAATGAGCAGTTCTTC. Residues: CASSLLGTGGYNEQFF.